The 19 T cell receptor beta chains presented below share a single source sample, sequenced in a study of T cell responses to AZD1222 COVID-19 vaccine (dated by TCRdb to the early 2020s). Explained via the paper, the time point label denotes: about 28 days (+/-7) after the second vaccine dose. Library creation used the immunoSEQ multiplex PCR assay. In its TCRdb copy, this immuneACCESS table keeps in-frame sequences only and misses some clones. Where compared with another copy, unresolved V genes explain less than half of these, and the others have no known cause. A total of approximately 200,000 clones appear in this sample, approximately 95% of them only once. Jointly, the top ten make up 1% of the sample. The starting material was peripheral blood, obtained 28 days after the second AZD1222 dose. Receptors were obtained from an adult who received the AZD1222 COVID-19 vaccine.

The V gene is TRBV9, the J gene TRBJ1-2, with D maybe TRBD1 (6 bases). With 3 bases removed from V and 0 bases from J, the gap between germline ends came to 12 bases. The CDR3 has 15 residues. Germline V gene data show CDR1 as SGDLS and CDR2 as YYNGEE. The CDR3 nucleotides read TGTGCCAGCAGCGGAAGGGGGGCAACTAACTATGGCTACACCTTC. It is translated as CASSGRGATNYGYTF.

The gene calls are TRBV19 and TRBJ1-5; D remains ambiguous. CDR1 and CDR2 (germline): LNHDA, SQIVND (reference sequence). CDR3 length equals 18 residues. With 4 bases removed from V and 0 bases from J, the gap between germline ends came to 19 bases. The CDR3 protein is CASSSPPGLGNSNQPQHF. The CDR3 nucleotides read TGTGCCAGTAGTAGCCCCCCGGGGTTGGGGAATAGCAATCAGCCCCAGCATTTT.

The chain uses TRBV7-2 and TRBJ2-3, with 11 bases identical to TRBD2. Germline values: CDR1 SGHTA, CDR2 FQGNSA. The ends lost 5 bases at V and 4 bases at J; junction bases unmatched: 5. The CDR3 is made up of 15 amino acids. CDR3 sequence reads: CASSTRLAGPDTQYF. The CDR3 DNA is TGTGCCAGCAGCACTCGACTAGCGGGGCCAGATACGCAGTATTTT.

The rearrangement uses TRBV9 and TRBJ1-3, with D hard to call. V was clipped by 4 bases and J by 2 bases, with 16 bases between them. The CDR3 is 16 residues long. Looked up from germline, CDR1 is SGDLS and CDR2 is YYNGEE. The CDR3 DNA follows: TGTGCCAGCAGCCCCGGAGGAACGGTGCCTGGAAACACCATATATTTT. Translation: CASSPGGTVPGNTIYF.

This chain connects TRBV4-1 to TRBJ1-2; D might be TRBD1 (6 bases). The CDR3 covers 15 residues. The V gene's germline CDR1 is MGHRA and CDR2 YSYEKL. Trimming removed 0 bases at V and 7 bases at J, with 15 bases between. The CDR3 DNA follows: TGCGCCAGCAGCCAAGATAGGACAGACTGGGGTGGCTACACCTTC. As protein: CASSQDRTDWGGYTF.

The genes are TRBV7-9 and TRBJ2-1; 9 bases match TRBD2. V was pared by 5 bases and J by 5 bases, with 4 bases of the junction left unmatched. CDR1 and CDR2 from the germline V gene are SEHNR and FQNEAQ (reference sequence). CDR3 length equals 14 residues. CDR3 DNA: TGTGCCAGCAGCCTTAGCGGGGGAAACAATGAGCAGTTCTTC. Protein product: CASSLSGGNNEQFF.

J is TRBJ2-7 and V is TRBV19; possibly TRBD1 for D (5 bases). Germline V lookup: CDR1 LNHDA, CDR2 SQIVND (reference sequence). The length of the CDR3 is 12 residues. Trimming removed 5 bases from V and 6 bases from J, with 11 bases in between. CDR3 amino acids: CASSPTVGEQYF. As DNA, the CDR3 is TGTGCCAGTAGTCCGACAGTCGGCGAGCAGTACTTC.

V usage is TRBV6-1 and J usage is TRBJ2-2; maybe TRBD1 (7 bases). Germline V gene data show CDR1 as MNHNS and CDR2 as SASEGT. The CDR3 has 14 amino acids. With 3 bases removed from V and 9 bases from J, the gap between germline ends came to 14 bases. Written as DNA, the CDR3 is TGTGCCAGCAGTGAGCGGGAAGGGGGCTGGGAGCTGTTTTTT. Its translation is CASSEREGGWELFF.

The chain couples TRBV12-5 to TRBJ2-2, with 8 bases matching TRBD2. The CDR3 is made up of 16 amino acids. V dropped 0 bases and J dropped 4; count of bases not matched to a gene: 4. In germline, CDR1 is LGHNT, CDR2 FRNRAP. The CDR3 DNA reads as TGTGCTAGTGGTTTGGTACTTGGGACTAGCACCGGGGAGCTGTTTTTT. The encoded protein is CASGLVLGTSTGELFF.

The J gene is TRBJ1-1, the V gene TRBV16; weak D call: TRBD1 (5 bases). The V and J ends lost 0 bases and 6 bases respectively, with 14 bases between them. The germline CDR1 and CDR2 sequences are KGHSY and FQNENV. The CDR3 runs 15 residues. The CDR3: CASSQSQGGWSEAFF. The CDR3 DNA follows: TGTGCCAGCAGCCAATCGCAGGGTGGGTGGTCTGAAGCTTTCTTT.

The chain recombines TRBV6-5 with TRBJ2-5; 8 bases fit TRBD1. Germline V gene data show CDR1 as MNHEY and CDR2 as SVGAGI. The CDR3 totals 14 residues. Unmatched junction bases numbered 7, after V lost 6 bases and J lost 4 bases. DNA for the CDR3: TGTGCCAGCAGAAACGACAGGGGCATAGAGACCCAGTACTTC. This translates into CASRNDRGIETQYF.

The J gene is TRBJ2-1, the V gene TRBV9; perhaps TRBD1 as D (5 bases). The V end lost 3 bases, the J end lost 5 bases, and 12 bases lay between the germline ends. Germline V gives CDR1 SGDLS, CDR2 YYNGEE. The CDR3 has 14 residues. The CDR3 DNA is TGTGCCAGCAGCGAACAGACAGCTCACAATGAGCAGTTCTTC. Protein sequence: CASSEQTAHNEQFF. Full variable domain (rest looked up from reference TRBV9 and TRBJ2-1): DSGVTQTPKHLITATGQRVTLRCSPRSGDLSVYWYQQSLDQGLQFLIQYYNGEERAKGNILERFSAQQFPDLHSELNLSSLELGDSALYFCASSEQTAHNEQFFGPGTRLTVL.

The CDR3, as DNA: TGTGCCAGCAGCTCGTCAGGGGACACCCACTCCGGCTACACCTTC. This encodes CASSSSGDTHSGYTF. This chain joins TRBV7-6 and TRBJ1-2; tentative D call: TRBD1 (6 bases). Between the trimmed V and J ends, which lost 4 bases and 8 bases, there was a span of 20 bases. The CDR3 runs to 15 residues. Per germline, CDR1 SGHVS and CDR2 FNYEAQ.

The chain uses TRBV7-3 and TRBJ2-3; TRBD2 matches at 7 bases. The V and J ends lost 2 bases and 2 bases, in that order; junction bases with no gene match: 1. The CDR3 length is 14 residues. CDR1 is SGHTA, CDR2 FQGTGA, per germline. This CDR3 reads CASSLAGDTDTQYF. CDR3 bases: TGTGCCAGCAGCTTAGCGGGGGACACAGATACGCAGTATTTT. Full variable domain (rest looked up from reference TRBV7-3 and TRBJ2-3): GAGVSQTPSNKVTEKGKYVELRCDPISGHTALYWYRQSLGQGPEFLIYFQGTGAADDSGLPNDRFFAVRPEGSVSTLKIQRTERGDSAVYLCASSLAGDTDTQYFGPGTRLTVL.

V and J are TRBV6-5 and TRBJ1-4; 9 nucleotides line up with TRBD1. This CDR3 is built from 15 residues. J was trimmed by 8 bases and V by 5 bases; bases with no gene match: 9. Germline lookup yields CDR1 MNHEY and CDR2 SVGAGI. CDR3 sequence: CASSPYRDRVEKLFF. CDR3 coding DNA: TGTGCCAGCAGTCCTTACCGGGACAGGGTAGAAAAACTGTTTTTT.

The rearrangement joins TRBV6-5 to TRBJ2-3; the D is unclear. Germline V gene data show CDR1 as MNHEY and CDR2 as SVGAGI. The length of the CDR3 is 15 residues. V was cut by 7 bases and J by 0 bases, with 14 bases left in between. The CDR3 region is CASTQRAPSTDTQYF. CDR3 bases: TGTGCCAGCACCCAGAGAGCTCCTAGCACAGATACGCAGTATTTT.

V is TRBV27 and J is TRBJ1-2, with TRBD1 as a possible D gene (5 bases). Trimming cost V 5 bases and J 2 bases, with 18 bases left between them. Per germline, CDR1 MNHEY and CDR2 SMNVEV (reference sequence). CDR3 length: 16 amino acids. The CDR3: CASSPTQLDRNYGYTF. The CDR3 DNA sequence: TGTGCCAGCAGTCCAACACAACTAGACAGAAACTATGGCTACACCTTC.

The chain links TRBV25-1 to TRBJ2-5, with D tentatively TRBD1 or TRBD2 (5 bases each). Trimming cost V 0 bases and J 5 bases, with 13 bases left between them. The CDR3 is made up of 15 amino acids. Germline V gives CDR1 MGHDK, CDR2 SYGVNS. The CDR3 nucleotides are TGTGCCAGCAGTGAATATCCGGGGACGAGGGAGACCCAGTACTTC. Translation gives CASSEYPGTRETQYF.

The chain uses TRBV5-1 and TRBJ2-3; TRBD2 is a possible D gene (5 bases). This CDR3 spans 15 amino acids. Trimming removed 4 bases at V and 3 bases at J, with 15 bases between. Looked up from germline, CDR1 is SGHRS and CDR2 is YFSETQ. CDR3 region: CASSAGIHLTDTQYF. The CDR3 DNA sequence: TGCGCCAGCAGCGCCGGGATCCACTTAACAGATACGCAGTATTTT.